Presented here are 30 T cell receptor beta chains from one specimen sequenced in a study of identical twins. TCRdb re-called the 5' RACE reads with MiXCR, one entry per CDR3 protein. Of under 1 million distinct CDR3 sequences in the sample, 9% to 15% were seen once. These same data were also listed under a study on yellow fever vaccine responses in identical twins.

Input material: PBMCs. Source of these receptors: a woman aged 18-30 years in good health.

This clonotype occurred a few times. CDR3: CASSPHGRGLNYGYTF. CDR3 sequence (DNA): TGTGCCAGCAGTCCCCACGGTCGGGGGCTCAACTATGGCTACACCTTC. This sequence joins TRBV27 and TRBJ1-2; a weak D match, TRBD1 (6 bases). There are 16 residues in the CDR3. Germline V gene sequence: CDR1 MNHEY, CDR2 SMNVEV (reference sequence). The ends were cut back, 5 bases at V and 2 bases at J, with 18 bases in the middle.

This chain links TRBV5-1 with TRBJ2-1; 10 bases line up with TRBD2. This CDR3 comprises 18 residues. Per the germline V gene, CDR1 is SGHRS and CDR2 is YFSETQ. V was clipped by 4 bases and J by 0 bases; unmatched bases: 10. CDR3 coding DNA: TGCGCCAGCAGCCCGGCGGTAGCGGGAGGCTCCTCCTACAATGAGCAGTTCTTC. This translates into CASSPAVAGGSSYNEQFF.

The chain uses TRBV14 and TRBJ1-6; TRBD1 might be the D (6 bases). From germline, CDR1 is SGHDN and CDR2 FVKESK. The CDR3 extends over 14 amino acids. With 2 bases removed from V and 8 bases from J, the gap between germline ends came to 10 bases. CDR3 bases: TGTGCCAGCAGCCAACAGGGGATGGATTCACCCCTCCACTTT. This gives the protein CASSQQGMDSPLHF.

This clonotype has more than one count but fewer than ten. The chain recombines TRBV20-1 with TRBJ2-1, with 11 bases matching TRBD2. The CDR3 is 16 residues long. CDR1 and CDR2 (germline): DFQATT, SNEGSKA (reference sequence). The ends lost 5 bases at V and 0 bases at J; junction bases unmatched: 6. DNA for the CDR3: TGCAGTGCTGGGACTAGCGGAAGAAGCTCCTACAATGAGCAGTTCTTC. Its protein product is CSAGTSGRSSYNEQFF.

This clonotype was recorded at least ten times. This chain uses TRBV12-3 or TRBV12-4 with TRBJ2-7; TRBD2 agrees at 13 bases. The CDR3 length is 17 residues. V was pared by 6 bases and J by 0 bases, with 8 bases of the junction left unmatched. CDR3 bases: TGTGCCAGCAGCACCCTCGGGACTAGCGGGAACTCCTACGAGCAGTACTTC. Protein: CASSTLGTSGNSYEQYF.

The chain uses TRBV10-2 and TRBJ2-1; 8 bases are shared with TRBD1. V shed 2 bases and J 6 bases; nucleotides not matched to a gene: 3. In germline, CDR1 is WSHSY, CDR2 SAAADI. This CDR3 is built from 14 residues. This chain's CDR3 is CASSEGQGSNEQFF. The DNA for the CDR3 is TGCGCCAGCAGTGAGGGACAGGGAAGCAATGAGCAGTTCTTC.

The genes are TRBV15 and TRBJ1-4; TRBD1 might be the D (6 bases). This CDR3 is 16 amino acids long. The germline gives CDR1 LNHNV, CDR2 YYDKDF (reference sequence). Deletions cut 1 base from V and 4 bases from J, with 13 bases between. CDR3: CATSRVNTGFNEKLFF. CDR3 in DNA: TGTGCCACCAGCAGAGTCAATACAGGGTTTAATGAAAAACTGTTTTTT.

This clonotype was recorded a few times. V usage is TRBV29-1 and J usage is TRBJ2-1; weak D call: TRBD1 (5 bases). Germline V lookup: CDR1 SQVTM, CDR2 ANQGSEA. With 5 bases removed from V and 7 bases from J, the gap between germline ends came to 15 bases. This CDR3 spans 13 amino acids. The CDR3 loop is CSVLLPAGNEQFF. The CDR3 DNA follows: TGCAGCGTTCTACTTCCCGCAGGGAATGAGCAGTTCTTC.

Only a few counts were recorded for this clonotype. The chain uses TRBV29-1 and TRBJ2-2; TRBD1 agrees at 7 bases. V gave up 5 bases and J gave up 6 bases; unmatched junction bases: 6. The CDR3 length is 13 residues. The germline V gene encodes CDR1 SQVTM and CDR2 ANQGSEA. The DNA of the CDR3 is TGCAGCGTTCGGACAGGAGGTCCCGGGGAGCTGTTTTTT. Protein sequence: CSVRTGGPGELFF.

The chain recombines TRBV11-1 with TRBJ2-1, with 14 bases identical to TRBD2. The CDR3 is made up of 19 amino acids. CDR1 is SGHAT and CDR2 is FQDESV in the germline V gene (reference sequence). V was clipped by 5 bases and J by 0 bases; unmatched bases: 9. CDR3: CASSHLGGTSGSSYNEQFF. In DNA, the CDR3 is TGTGCCAGCAGCCACCTAGGTGGGACTAGCGGGAGCTCCTACAATGAGCAGTTCTTC. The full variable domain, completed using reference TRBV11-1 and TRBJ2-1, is EAEVAQSPRYKITEKSQAVAFWCDPISGHATLYWYRQILGQGPELLVQFQDESVVDDSQLPKDRFSAERLKGVDSTLKIQPAELGDSAMYLCASSHLGGTSGSSYNEQFFGPGTRLTVL.

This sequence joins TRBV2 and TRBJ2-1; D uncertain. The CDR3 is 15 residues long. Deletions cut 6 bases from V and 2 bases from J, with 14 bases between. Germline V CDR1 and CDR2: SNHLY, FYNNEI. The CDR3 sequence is CASSKELSPYNEQFF. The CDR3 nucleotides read TGTGCCAGCAGCAAGGAGCTCTCCCCCTACAATGAGCAGTTCTTC.

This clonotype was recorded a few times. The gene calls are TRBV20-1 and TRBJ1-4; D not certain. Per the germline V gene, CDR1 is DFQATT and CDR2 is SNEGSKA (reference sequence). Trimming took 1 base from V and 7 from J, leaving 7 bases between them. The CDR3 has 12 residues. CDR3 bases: TGCAGTGCTAGAGGATCTCCTGAAAAACTGTTTTTT. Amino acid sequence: CSARGSPEKLFF.

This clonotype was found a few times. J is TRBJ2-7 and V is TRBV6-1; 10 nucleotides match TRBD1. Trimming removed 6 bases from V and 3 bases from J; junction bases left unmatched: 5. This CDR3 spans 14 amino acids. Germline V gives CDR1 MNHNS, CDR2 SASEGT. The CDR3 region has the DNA TGTGCCAGCAGCCAGACAGGGGGCAACTACGAGCAGTACTTC. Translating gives CASSQTGGNYEQYF.

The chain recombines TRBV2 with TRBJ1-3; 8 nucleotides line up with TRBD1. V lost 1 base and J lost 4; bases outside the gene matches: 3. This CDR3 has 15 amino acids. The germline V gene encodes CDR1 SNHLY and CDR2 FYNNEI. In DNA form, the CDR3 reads TGTGCCAGCAGTGAAGGCAGGGGGCAAGGAAACACCATATATTTT. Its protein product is CASSEGRGQGNTIYF. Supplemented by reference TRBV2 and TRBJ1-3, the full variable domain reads EPEVTQTPSHQVTQMGQEVILRCVPISNHLYFYWYRQILGQKVEFLVSFYNNEISEKSEIFDDQFSVERPDGSNFTLKIRSTKLEDSAMYFCASSEGRGQGNTIYFGEGSWLTVV.

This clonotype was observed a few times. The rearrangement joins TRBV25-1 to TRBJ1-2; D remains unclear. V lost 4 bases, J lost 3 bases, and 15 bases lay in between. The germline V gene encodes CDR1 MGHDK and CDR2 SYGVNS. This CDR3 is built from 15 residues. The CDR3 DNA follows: TGTGCCAGCAGTGGGGGTGGGCATATCTACTATGGCTACACCTTC. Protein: CASSGGGHIYYGYTF.

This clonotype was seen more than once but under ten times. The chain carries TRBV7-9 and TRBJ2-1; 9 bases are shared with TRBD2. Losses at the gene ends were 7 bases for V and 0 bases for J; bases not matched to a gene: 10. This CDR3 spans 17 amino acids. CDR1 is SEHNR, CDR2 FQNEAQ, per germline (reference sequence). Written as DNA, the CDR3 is TGTGCCAGCAAGAAGCGGGAGGTAAGAAGCTCCTACAATGAGCAGTTCTTC. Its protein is CASKKREVRSSYNEQFF.

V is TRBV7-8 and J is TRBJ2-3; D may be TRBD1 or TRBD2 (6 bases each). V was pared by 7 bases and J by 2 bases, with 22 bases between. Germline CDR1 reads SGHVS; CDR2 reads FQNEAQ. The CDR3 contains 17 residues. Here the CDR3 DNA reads TGTGCCAGCACCCTAGGGGGGCCGGGGCCGCACACAGATACGCAGTATTTT. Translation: CASTLGGPGPHTDTQYF. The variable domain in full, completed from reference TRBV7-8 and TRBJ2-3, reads GAGVSQSPRYKVAKRGQDVALRCDPISGHVSLFWYQQALGQGPEFLTYFQNEAQLDKSGLPSDRFFAERPEGSVSTLKIQRTQQEDSAVYLCASTLGGPGPHTDTQYFGPGTRLTVL.

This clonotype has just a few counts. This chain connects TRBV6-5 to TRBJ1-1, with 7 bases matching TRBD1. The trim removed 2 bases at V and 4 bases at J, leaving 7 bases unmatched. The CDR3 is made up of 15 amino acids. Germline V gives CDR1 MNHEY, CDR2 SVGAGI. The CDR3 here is CASSYKGAGSTEAFF. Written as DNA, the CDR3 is TGTGCCAGCAGTTACAAGGGGGCAGGGAGCACTGAAGCTTTCTTT.

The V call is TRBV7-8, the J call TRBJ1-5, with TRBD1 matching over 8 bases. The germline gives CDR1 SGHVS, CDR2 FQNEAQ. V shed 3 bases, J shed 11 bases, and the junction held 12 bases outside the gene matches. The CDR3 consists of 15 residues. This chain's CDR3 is CASSLLDRDAPAQHF. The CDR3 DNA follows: TGTGCCAGCAGCTTGCTGGACAGGGATGCGCCAGCCCAGCATTTT.

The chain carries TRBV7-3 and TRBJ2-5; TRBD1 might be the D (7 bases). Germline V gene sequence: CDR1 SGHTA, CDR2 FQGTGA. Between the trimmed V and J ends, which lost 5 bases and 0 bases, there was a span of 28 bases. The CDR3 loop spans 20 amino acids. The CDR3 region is CASSATTTGDSFPYQETQYF. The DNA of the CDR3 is TGTGCCAGCAGCGCAACAACCACAGGGGACTCCTTCCCGTACCAAGAGACCCAGTACTTC. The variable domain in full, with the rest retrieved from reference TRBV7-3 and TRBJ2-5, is GAGVSQTPSNKVTEKGKYVELRCDPISGHTALYWYRQSLGQGPEFLIYFQGTGAADDSGLPNDRFFAVRPEGSVSTLKIQRTERGDSAVYLCASSATTTGDSFPYQETQYFGPGTRLLVL.

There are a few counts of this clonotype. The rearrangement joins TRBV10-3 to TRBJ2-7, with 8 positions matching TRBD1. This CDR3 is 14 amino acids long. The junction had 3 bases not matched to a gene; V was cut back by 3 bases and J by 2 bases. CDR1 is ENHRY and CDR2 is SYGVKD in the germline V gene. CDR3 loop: CAISDRGPTYEQYF. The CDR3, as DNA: TGTGCCATCAGTGACAGGGGGCCAACCTACGAGCAGTACTTC.

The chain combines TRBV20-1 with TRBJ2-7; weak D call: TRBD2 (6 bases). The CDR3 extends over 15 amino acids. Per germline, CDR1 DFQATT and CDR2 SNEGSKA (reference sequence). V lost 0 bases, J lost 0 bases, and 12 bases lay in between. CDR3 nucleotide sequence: TGCAGTGCTAGAGATCTCCGGACTATCTCCTACGAGCAGTACTTC. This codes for CSARDLRTISYEQYF.

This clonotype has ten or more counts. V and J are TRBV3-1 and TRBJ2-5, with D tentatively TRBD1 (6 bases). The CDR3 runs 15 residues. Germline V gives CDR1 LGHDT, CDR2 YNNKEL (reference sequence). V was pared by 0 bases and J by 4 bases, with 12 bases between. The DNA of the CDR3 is TGTGCCAGCAGCCAAGATCGGGGACAACTAGAGACCCAGTACTTC. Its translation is CASSQDRGQLETQYF.

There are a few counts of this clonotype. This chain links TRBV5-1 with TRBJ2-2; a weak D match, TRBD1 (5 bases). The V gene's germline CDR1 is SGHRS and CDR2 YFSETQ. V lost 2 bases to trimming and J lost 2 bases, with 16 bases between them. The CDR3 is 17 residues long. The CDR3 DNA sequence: TGCGCCAGCAGCTTTTCTATAGGCAGGACAAACACCGGGGAGCTGTTTTTT. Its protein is CASSFSIGRTNTGELFF.

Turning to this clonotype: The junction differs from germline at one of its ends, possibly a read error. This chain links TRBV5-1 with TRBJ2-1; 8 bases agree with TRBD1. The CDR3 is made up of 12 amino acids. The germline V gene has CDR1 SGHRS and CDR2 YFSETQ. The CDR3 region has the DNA TGCGCCAGCACCTTGGAGGGGACAGGAAAGTTCTTC. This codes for CASTLEGTGKFF.

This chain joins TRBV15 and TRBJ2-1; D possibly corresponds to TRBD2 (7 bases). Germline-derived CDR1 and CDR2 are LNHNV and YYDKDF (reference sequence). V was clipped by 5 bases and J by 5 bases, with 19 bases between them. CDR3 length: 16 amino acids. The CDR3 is CATSPNGGALDNEQFF. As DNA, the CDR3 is TGTGCCACCAGCCCAAATGGGGGGGCCTTGGACAATGAGCAGTTCTTC. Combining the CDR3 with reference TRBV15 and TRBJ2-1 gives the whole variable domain DAMVIQNPRYQVTQFGKPVTLSCSQTLNHNVMYWYQQKSSQAPKLLFHYYDKDFNNEADTPDNFQSRRPNTSFCFLDIRSPGLGDTAMYLCATSPNGGALDNEQFFGPGTRLTVL.

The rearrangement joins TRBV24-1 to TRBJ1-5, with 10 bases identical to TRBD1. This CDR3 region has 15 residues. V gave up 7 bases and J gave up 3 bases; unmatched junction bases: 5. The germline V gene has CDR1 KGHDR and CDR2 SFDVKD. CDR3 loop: CATSHGQGDNQPQHF. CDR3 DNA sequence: TGTGCCACCAGCCATGGACAGGGGGACAATCAGCCCCAGCATTTT.

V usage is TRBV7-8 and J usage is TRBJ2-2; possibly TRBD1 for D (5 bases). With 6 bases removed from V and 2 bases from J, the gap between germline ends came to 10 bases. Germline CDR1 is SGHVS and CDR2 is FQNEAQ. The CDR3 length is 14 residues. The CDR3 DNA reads TGTGCCAGCAGACAGGACGGTAACACCGGGGAGCTGTTTTTT. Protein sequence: CASRQDGNTGELFF.

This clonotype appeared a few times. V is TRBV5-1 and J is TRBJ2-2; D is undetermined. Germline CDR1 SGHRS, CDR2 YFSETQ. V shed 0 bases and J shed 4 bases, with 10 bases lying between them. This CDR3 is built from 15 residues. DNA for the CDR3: TGCGCCAGCAGCTTGGAGGGCCTCCTCACCGGGGAGCTGTTTTTT. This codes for CASSLEGLLTGELFF. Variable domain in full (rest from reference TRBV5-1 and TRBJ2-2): KAGVTQTPRYLIKTRGQQVTLSCSPISGHRSVSWYQQTPGQGLQFLFEYFSETQRNKGNFPGRFSGRQFSNSRSEMNVSTLELGDSALYLCASSLEGLLTGELFFGEGSRLTVL.

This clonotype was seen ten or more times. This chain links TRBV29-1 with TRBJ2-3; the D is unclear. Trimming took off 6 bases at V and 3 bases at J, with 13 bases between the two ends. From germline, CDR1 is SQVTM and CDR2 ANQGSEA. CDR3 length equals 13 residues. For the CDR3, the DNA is TGCAGCGTCCGCCGCCAGGAGACAGATACGCAGTATTTT. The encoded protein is CSVRRQETDTQYF.